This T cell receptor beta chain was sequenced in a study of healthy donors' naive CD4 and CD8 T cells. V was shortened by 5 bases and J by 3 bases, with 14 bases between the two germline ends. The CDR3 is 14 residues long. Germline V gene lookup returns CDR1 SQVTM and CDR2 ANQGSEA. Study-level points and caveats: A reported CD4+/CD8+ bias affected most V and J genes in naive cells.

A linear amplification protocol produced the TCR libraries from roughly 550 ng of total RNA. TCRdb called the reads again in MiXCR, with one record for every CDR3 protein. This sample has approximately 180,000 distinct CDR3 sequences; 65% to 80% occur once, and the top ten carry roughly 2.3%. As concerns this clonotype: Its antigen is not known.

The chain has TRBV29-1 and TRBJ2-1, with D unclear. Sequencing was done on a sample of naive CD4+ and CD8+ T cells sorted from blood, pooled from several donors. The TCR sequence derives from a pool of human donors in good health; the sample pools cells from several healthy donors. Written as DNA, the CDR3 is TGCAGCGTTCCTGAGACACCCGACTACAATGAGCAGTTCTTC. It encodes CSVPETPDYNEQFF.